Listed below are T cell receptor beta chains from one sample, sequenced in a study of blood T cells in healthy people across ages. TCRdb re-derived calls from the 5' RACE reads in MiXCR, one entry per CDR3 protein. The sample contains 550,000 to 800,000 distinct CDR3 sequences, roughly 21% of which appear only once. The sequencing input was blood. The receptors stem from a man in his 70s in good health. The CDR3 runs from the conserved cysteine through the conserved F or W. A D gene is named only where the DNA matches it firmly. Where a row states a size, it is once, few, many or the class of an expanded clone; other rows omit it.

clone_size,v_call,d_call,j_call,cdr3_nt,cdr3_aa
many,TRBV4-1,-,TRBJ2-1,TGCGCCAGCAGCCAAGAAGGGCCGAAGCAGTTCTTC,CASSQEGPKQFF
-,TRBV27,-,TRBJ2-1,TGTGCCAGCAGTTCCACCACTAGCCGCTCCTACAATGAGCAGTTCTTC,CASSSTTSRSYNEQFF
few,TRBV20-1,TRBD1,TRBJ2-1,TGCAGTGCGGGGGGACAGGGGTATCCCTACAATGAGCAGTTCTTC,CSAGGQGYPYNEQFF
-,TRBV7-2,-,TRBJ1-1,TGTGCCAGCAGCCTCCTAGTTGGGCCCGGAGGGGCTTTCTTT,CASSLLVGPGGAFF
-,TRBV5-1,-,TRBJ1-4,TGCGCCAGCAGCCAGACCGGACAAGCAACTAATGAAAAACTGTTTTTT,CASSQTGQATNEKLFF
-,TRBV29-1,-,TRBJ2-4,TGCAGCGTGGAGCAGGGGGGGGAAAACATTCAGTACTTC,CSVEQGGENIQYF
many,TRBV4-1,-,TRBJ1-5,TGCGCCAGCAGCCAAGGACGTTATCAGCCCCAGCATTTT,CASSQGRYQPQHF
-,TRBV20-1,TRBD2,TRBJ2-1,TGCAGTGCTAGAGGGGGGCTTTTGGGGGGACTAGCGGCCTCCTACAATGAGCAGTTCTTC,CSARGGLLGGLAASYNEQFF
few,TRBV20-1,-,TRBJ1-3,TGCAGTGCCAGCCGGGAGGACCGGCACACCATATATTTT,CSASREDRHTIYF
few,TRBV2,TRBD1,TRBJ2-1,TGTGCCAGCGGGCGGGCAGGGGGCTCCTACAATGAGCAGTTCTTC,CASGRAGGSYNEQFF
few,TRBV24-1,TRBD1,TRBJ2-3,TGTGCCACCAGTGACCAGGGACAGGCCACAGATACGCAGTATTTT,CATSDQGQATDTQYF
-,TRBV28,TRBD1,TRBJ1-5,TGTGCCAGCAGACCAGGACAGGAAGGGAATCAGCCCCAGCATTTT,CASRPGQEGNQPQHF
few,TRBV7-2,TRBD1,TRBJ1-2,TGTGCCAGCAGCATAGGAGGACAGGGGGCAAATGGCTACACCTTC,CASSIGGQGANGYTF
few,TRBV5-1,-,TRBJ1-6,TGCGCCAGCAGCCCAATTACAGGGTCCAATTCACCCCTCCACTTT,CASSPITGSNSPLHF
-,TRBV9,-,TRBJ2-2,TGTGCCAGCAGCCCTTCCGGGACGTCGGGGAACACCGGGGAGCTGTTTTTT,CASSPSGTSGNTGELFF
few,TRBV29-1,-,TRBJ2-5,TGCAGCGGACAGGTTGGGGAGACCCAGTACTTC,CSGQVGETQYF
few,TRBV6-5,-,TRBJ2-7,TGTGCCAGCAGTTACTCCTCGCAGGGTAATTACGAGCAGTACTTC,CASSYSSQGNYEQYF
few,TRBV20-1,TRBD2,TRBJ2-3,TGCAGTGCCCCTTGGACGACAGCGGGAGTGTCGCAGTATTTT,CSAPWTTAGVSQYF
few,TRBV28,TRBD1,TRBJ2-7,TGTGCCAGCAGTCCCCCGACAGGGGGCGACGAGCAGTACTTC,CASSPPTGGDEQYF
-,TRBV5-1,TRBD2,TRBJ2-5,TGCGCCAGCAGCTTGGAGCTAGCGGGAGTCCAAGAGACCCAGTACTTC,CASSLELAGVQETQYF
-,TRBV7-6,TRBD2,TRBJ2-3,TGTGCCAGCAGCCCCTGGGAGGGGCGGGAGTCAGATACGCAGTATTTT,CASSPWEGRESDTQYF
-,TRBV6-4,TRBD1,TRBJ2-3,TGTGCCAGCAGTGAGGGGACAGGAGTAGCAGATACGCAGTATTTT,CASSEGTGVADTQYF
few,TRBV5-1,-,TRBJ2-5,TGCGCCAGCAGCCCGGGAGAACCACAAGAGACCCAGTACTTC,CASSPGEPQETQYF
few,TRBV30,TRBD2,TRBJ2-1,TGTGCCTGGAGTGTACCCCGGCCTAGCGGGAGGTACAATGAGCAGTTCTTC,CAWSVPRPSGRYNEQFF
-,TRBV5-1,TRBD1,TRBJ2-5,TGCGCCAGCAGCTTGCCGACAGGGGTCCAAGAGACCCAGTACTTC,CASSLPTGVQETQYF
-,TRBV25-1,-,TRBJ2-1,TGTGCCAGCAGTCGGCCGGGACAACCGTACAATGAGCAGTTCTTC,CASSRPGQPYNEQFF
-,TRBV20-1,TRBD1,TRBJ2-5,TGCAGTGCTAGGGGGACAGGGAAAGAGACCCAGTACTTC,CSARGTGKETQYF
-,TRBV4-3,-,TRBJ1-4,TGCGCCAGCAGCCAAGTTATCGGTTATAATGAAAAACTGTTTTTT,CASSQVIGYNEKLFF
-,TRBV24-1,-,TRBJ2-1,TGTGCCACCAGTGACGGTCCCTTTGCCCCCTACAATGAGCTGTTCTTC,CATSDGPFAPYNELFF
-,TRBV7-9,-,TRBJ2-1,TGTGCCAGCAGCATCCTGGGGGACAATGAGCAGTTCTTC,CASSILGDNEQFF
few,TRBV24-1,TRBD2,TRBJ2-7,TGTGCCACCAGTGACACTAGCGGGAGTTACTACGAGCAGTACTTC,CATSDTSGSYYEQYF
-,TRBV27,-,TRBJ2-2,TGTGCCAGCAGTGGATCGCACAGGGCCTCCGGGGAGCTGTTTTTT,CASSGSHRASGELFF
-,TRBV29-1,-,TRBJ1-2,TGCAGCGTTGCGTCAGGGGCCTATGGCTACACCTTC,CSVASGAYGYTF
few,TRBV6-5,-,TRBJ1-1,TGTGCCAGCAGTTGCAGGACGCGTGAAGCCTTCTTT,CASSCRTREAFF
-,TRBV7-6,-,TRBJ1-3,TGTGCCAGCAGCCCCCAGTCGGCGACAAACACCATATATTTT,CASSPQSATNTIYF
few,TRBV29-1,-,TRBJ1-4,TGCAGCGTTGAGAAGGGAGGAGGAAAACTGTTTTTT,CSVEKGGGKLFF
few,TRBV12-3/TRBV12-4,-,TRBJ2-5,TGTGCCAGCACCCGTACCGGGACTCAAGAGACCCAGTACTTC,CASTRTGTQETQYF
-,TRBV20-1,-,TRBJ2-3,TGCAGTGCCAGGGTGGGGGGGGCCACAGATACGCAGTATTTT,CSARVGGATDTQYF
few,TRBV7-2,-,TRBJ2-7,TGTGCCAGCAGCTTAGGACCCGGAAGGTACGAGCAGTACTTC,CASSLGPGRYEQYF
few,TRBV7-2,-,TRBJ2-1,TGTGCCAGCAGCGAGACTAGAGGGCACAATGAGCAGTTCTTC,CASSETRGHNEQFF
-,TRBV28,TRBD1,TRBJ2-7,TGTGCCAGCAGTTTCGGGACAGTGCCCAACGAGCAGTACTTC,CASSFGTVPNEQYF
-,TRBV20-1,-,TRBJ2-5,TGCAGTGCCCGAACCCCAAGCTTAGAGACCCAGTACTTC,CSARTPSLETQYF
-,TRBV5-1,TRBD1,TRBJ2-1,TGCGCCAGCAGCGCCGGGACAGGGAACGAGCAGTTCTTC,CASSAGTGNEQFF
-,TRBV7-9,TRBD2,TRBJ2-1,TGTGCCAGCAGCTCCCCTTGGACTAGCGGGACCTACAATGAGCAGTTCTTC,CASSSPWTSGTYNEQFF
-,TRBV7-9,-,TRBJ1-2,TGTGCCAGCAGCTCCCGGGGAACGAACTATGGCTACACCTTC,CASSSRGTNYGYTF
many,TRBV7-3,TRBD2,TRBJ2-1,TGTGCCAGCAGCTTAACGAAGGCTAGCGGAAACAATGAGCAGTTCTTC,CASSLTKASGNNEQFF
-,TRBV12-5,-,TRBJ1-2,TGTGCTAGTGGATCGGGACTAGACTATGGCTACACCTTC,CASGSGLDYGYTF
few,TRBV6-2/TRBV6-3,-,TRBJ1-1,TGTGCCAGCAGGACCCGGGGCAATGGCGCCACTGAAGCTTTCTTT,CASRTRGNGATEAFF
many,TRBV20-1,-,TRBJ2-1,TGCAGTGCTAGAGATCCTCTTGAATTCAATGAGCAGTTCTTC,CSARDPLEFNEQFF
many,TRBV5-4,TRBD1,TRBJ2-4,TGTGCCAGCAGCCCCAGACAGGGCCGGGACATTCAGTACTTC,CASSPRQGRDIQYF
many,TRBV7-9,-,TRBJ2-1,TGTGCCAGCAGCTCCGATGAGCAGTTCTTC,CASSSDEQFF
-,TRBV20-1,TRBD2,TRBJ2-3,TGCAGTGCTAGAATAGCGGGTAACACAGATACGCAGTATTTT,CSARIAGNTDTQYF
few,TRBV7-2,-,TRBJ2-1,TGTGCCAGCAGCTTAGTGGGAGTTCGGAACAATGAGCAGTTCTTC,CASSLVGVRNNEQFF
many,TRBV6-2/TRBV6-3,-,TRBJ2-1,TGTGCCAGCAGCCTAGTCTCGGGCAATGAGCAGTTCTTC,CASSLVSGNEQFF
-,TRBV20-1,-,TRBJ2-3,TGCAGTGCTATTACAAGCGGCTACACAGATACGCAGTATTTT,CSAITSGYTDTQYF